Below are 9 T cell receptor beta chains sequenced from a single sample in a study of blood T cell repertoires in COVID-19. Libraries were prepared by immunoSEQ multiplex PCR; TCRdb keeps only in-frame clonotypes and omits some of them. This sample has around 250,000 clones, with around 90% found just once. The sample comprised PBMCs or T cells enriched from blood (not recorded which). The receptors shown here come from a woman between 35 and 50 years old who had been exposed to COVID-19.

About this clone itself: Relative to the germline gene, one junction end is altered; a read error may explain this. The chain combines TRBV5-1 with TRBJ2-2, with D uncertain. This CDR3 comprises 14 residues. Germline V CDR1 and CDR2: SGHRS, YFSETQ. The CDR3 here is CASSIGTSTGELFF. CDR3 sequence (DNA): TGTGCCAGCAGCATCGGTACTTCTACCGGGGAGCTGTTTTTT.

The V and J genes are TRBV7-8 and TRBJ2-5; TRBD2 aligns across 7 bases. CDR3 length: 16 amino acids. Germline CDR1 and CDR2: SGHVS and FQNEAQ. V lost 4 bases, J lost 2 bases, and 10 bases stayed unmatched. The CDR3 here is CASSYPPGGIQETQYF. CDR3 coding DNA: TGTGCCAGCAGCTATCCTCCGGGGGGTATACAAGAGACCCAGTACTTC. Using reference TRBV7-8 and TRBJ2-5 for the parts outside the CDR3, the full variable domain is GAGVSQSPRYKVAKRGQDVALRCDPISGHVSLFWYQQALGQGPEFLTYFQNEAQLDKSGLPSDRFFAERPEGSVSTLKIQRTQQEDSAVYLCASSYPPGGIQETQYFGPGTRLLVL.

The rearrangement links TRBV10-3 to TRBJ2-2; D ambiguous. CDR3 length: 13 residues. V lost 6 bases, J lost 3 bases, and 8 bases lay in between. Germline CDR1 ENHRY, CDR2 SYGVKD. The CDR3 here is CAIRYRDTGELFF. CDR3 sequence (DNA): TGTGCCATCAGGTACAGAGACACCGGGGAGCTGTTTTTT.

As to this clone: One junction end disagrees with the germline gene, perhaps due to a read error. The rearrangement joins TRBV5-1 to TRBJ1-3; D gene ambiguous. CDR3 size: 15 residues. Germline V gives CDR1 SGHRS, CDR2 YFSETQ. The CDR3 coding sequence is TGTGCCAGCAGCTTGGAGGCGGGCTCTGGAAACACCATATATTTT. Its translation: CASSLEAGSGNTIYF.

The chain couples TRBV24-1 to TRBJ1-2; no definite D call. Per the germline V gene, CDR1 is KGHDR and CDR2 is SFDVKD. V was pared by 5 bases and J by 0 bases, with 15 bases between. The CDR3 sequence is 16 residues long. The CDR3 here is CATSVSDAGANYGYTF. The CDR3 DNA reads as TGTGCCACCAGTGTCTCTGACGCAGGCGCTAACTATGGCTACACCTTC.

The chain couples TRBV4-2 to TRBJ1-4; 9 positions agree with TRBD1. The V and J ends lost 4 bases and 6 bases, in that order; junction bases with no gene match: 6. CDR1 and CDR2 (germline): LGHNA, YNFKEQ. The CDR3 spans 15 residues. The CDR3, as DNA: TGTGCCAGCAGCCCATACCGGGACAGGGATGAAAAACTGTTTTTT. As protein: CASSPYRDRDEKLFF.

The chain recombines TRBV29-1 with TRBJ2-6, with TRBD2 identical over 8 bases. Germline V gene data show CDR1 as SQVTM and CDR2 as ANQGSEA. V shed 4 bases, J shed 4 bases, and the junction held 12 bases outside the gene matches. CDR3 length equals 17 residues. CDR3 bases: TGCAGCGTTGTTCTATTCACAGGGACTAGGGGGGCCAACGTCCTGACTTTC. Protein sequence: CSVVLFTGTRGANVLTF.

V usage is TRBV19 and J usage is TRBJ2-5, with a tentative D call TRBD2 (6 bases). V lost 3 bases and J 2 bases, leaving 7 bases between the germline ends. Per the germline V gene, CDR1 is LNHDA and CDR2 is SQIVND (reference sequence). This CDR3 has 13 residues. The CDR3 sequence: CASSMGGQETQYF. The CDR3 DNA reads TGTGCCAGTAGTATGGGGGGACAAGAGACCCAGTACTTC.

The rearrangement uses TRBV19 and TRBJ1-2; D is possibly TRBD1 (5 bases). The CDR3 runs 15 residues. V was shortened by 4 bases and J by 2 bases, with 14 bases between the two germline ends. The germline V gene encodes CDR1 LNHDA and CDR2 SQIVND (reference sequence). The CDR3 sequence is CASSKGELGNYGYTF. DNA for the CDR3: TGTGCCAGTAGTAAAGGGGAACTGGGAAACTATGGCTACACCTTC.